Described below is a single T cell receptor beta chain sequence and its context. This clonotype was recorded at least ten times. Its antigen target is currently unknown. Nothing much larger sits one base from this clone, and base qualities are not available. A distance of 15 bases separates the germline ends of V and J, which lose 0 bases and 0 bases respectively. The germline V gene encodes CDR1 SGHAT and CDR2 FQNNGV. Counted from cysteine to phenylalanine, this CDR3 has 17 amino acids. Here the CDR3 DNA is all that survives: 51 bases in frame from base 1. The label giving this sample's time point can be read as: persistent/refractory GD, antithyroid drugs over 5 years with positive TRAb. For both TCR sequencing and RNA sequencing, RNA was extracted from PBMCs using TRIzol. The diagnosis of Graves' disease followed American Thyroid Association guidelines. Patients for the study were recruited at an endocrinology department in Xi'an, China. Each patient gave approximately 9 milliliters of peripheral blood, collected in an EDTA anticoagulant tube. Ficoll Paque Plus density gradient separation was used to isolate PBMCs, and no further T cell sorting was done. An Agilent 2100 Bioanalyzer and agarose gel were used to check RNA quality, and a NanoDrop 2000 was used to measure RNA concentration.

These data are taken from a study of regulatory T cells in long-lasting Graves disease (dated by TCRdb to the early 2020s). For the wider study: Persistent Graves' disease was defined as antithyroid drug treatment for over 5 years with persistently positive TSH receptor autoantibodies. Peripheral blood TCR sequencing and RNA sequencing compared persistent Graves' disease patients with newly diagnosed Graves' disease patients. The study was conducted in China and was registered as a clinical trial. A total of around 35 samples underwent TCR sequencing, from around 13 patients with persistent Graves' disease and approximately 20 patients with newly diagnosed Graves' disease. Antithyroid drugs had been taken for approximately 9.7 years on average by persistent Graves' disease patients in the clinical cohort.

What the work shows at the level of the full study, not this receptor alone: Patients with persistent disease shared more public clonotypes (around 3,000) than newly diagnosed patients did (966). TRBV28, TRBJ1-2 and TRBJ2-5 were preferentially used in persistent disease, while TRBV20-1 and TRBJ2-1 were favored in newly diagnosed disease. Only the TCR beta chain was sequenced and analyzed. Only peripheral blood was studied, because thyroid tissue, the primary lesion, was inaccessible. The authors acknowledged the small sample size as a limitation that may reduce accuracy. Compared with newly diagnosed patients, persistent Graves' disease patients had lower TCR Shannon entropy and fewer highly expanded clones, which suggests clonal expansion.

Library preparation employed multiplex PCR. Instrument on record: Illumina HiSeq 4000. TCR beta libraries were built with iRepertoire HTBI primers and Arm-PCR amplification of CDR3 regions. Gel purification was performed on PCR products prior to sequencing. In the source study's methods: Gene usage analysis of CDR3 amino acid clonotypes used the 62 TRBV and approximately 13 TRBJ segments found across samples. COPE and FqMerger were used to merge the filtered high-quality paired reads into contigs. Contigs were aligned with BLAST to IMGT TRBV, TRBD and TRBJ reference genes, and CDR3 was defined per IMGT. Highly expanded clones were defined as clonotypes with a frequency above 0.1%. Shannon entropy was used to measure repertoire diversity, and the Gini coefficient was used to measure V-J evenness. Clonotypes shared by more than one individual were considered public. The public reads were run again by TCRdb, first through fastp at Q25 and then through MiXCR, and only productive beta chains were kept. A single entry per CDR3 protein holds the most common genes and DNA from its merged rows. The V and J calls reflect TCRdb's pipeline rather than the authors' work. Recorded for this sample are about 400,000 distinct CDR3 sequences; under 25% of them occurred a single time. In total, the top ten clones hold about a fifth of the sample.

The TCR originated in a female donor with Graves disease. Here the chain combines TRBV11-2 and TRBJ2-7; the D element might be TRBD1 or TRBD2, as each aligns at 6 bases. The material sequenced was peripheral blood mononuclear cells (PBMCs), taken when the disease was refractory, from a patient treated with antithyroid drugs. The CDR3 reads CASSLDPPGASSYEQYF. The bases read TGTGCCAGCAGCTTAGATCCCCCGGGGGCGAGCTCCTACGAGCAGTACTTC.